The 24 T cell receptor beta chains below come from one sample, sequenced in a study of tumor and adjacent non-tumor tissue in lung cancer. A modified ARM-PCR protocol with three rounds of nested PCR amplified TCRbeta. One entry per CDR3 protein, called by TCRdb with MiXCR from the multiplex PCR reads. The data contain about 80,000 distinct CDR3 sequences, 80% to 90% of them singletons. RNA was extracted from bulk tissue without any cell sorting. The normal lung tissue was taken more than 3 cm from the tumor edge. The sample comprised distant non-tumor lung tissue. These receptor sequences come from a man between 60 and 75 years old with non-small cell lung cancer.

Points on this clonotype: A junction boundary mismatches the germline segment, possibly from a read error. The CDR3 DNA reads as TGCAGTGCTAGCCCAGGACTGGGGGCATACGAGCATTACTTC. As protein: CSASPGLGAYEHYF. The chain is built from TRBV20-1 and TRBJ2-7; perhaps TRBD1 as D (6 bases). CDR1 is DFQATT, CDR2 SNEGSKA, per germline (reference sequence). This CDR3 has 14 amino acids.

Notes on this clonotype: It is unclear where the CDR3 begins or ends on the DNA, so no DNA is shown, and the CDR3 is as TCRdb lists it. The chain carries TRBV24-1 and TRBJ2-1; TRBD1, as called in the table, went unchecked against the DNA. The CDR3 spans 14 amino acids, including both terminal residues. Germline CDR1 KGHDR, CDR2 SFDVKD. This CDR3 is CATSDFAQGNEQLF.

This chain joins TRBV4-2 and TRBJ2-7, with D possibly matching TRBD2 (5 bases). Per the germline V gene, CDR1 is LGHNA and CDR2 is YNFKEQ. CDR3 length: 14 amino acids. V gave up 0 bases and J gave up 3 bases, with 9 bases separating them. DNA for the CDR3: TGTGCCAGCAGCCAAGACCCGGAGGTCTACGAGCAGTACTTC. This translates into CASSQDPEVYEQYF.

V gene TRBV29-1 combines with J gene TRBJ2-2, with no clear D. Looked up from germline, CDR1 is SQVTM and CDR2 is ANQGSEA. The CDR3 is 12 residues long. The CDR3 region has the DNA TGCCGCATTCAGACTGCCACAGGGGAGCTGTTTTTT. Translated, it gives CRIQTATGELFF.

CDR3 nucleotide sequence: TGTGCCAGCAGCTTAAATCGACTAGCGGGAGTAGGTAATGTGCGGTTCTTC. It yields the protein CASSLNRLAGVGNVRFF. This chain links TRBV11-3 with TRBJ2-1; TRBD2 agrees at 12 bases. This CDR3 contains 17 residues. The germline CDR1 and CDR2 sequences are SGHNT and YENEEA. V shed 2 bases, J shed 15 bases, and the junction held 17 bases outside the gene matches.

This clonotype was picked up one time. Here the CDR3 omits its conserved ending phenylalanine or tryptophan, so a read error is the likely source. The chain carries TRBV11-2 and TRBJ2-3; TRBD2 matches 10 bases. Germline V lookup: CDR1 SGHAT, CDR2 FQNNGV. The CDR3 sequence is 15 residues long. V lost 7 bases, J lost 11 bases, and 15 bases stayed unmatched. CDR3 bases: TGTGCCAGCAACTTTCCCAGCGGGGGGGCATATATGCAGTATTTA. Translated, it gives CASNFPSGGAYMQYL.

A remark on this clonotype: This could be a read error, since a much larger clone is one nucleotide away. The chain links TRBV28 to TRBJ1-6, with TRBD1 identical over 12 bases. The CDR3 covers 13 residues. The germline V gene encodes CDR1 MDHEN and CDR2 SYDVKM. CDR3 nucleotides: TGTGCCAGCGGGACAGGGGGCCATTCACCCCTCCAATTT. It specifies CASGTGGHSPLQF.

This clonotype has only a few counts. The CDR3 nucleotides are TGTGCCAGCAGTTCCCCAGGGGGCCCCCTGAACACTGAAGCTTTCTTT. Encoded protein: CASSSPGGPLNTEAFF. The rearrangement uses TRBV28 and TRBJ1-1, with 8 bases that match TRBD1. The CDR3 loop spans 16 amino acids. The ends lost 4 bases at V and 0 bases at J; junction bases unmatched: 7. Germline-derived CDR1 and CDR2 are MDHEN and SYDVKM.

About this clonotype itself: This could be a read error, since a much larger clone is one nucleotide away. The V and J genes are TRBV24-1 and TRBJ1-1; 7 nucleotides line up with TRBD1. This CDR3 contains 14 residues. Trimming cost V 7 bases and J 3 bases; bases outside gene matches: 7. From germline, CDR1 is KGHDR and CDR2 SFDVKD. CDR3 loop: CATREGQTDTEAFF. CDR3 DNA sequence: TGTGCCACCAGGGAGGGACAGACGGACACTGAAGCTTTCTTT.

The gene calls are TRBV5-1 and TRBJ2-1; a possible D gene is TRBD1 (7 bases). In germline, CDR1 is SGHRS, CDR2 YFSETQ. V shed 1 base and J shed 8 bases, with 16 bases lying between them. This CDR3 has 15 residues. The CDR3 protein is CASSLWRGRGDEQFF. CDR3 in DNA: TGCGCCAGCAGCTTGTGGAGGGGGCGCGGCGATGAGCAGTTCTTC.

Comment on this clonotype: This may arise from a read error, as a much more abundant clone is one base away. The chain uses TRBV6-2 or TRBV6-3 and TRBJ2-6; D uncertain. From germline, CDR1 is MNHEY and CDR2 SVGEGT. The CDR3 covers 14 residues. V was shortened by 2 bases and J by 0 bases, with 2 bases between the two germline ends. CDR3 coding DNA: TGTGCCAGCAGTTACCCCTCTGGGGCCAACGTCCTGACTTTC. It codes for CASSYPSGANVLTF.

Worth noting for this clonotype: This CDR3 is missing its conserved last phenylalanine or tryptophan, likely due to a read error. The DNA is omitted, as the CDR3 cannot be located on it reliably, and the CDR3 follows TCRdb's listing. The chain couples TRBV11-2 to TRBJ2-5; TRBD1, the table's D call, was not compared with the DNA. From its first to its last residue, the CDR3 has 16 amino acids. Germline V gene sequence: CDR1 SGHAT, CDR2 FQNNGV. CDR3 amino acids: CPSSSTMGGPKETHYL.

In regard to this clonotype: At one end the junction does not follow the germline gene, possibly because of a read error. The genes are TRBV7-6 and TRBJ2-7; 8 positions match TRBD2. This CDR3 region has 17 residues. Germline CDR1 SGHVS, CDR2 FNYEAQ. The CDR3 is CVSSHLRGTSSSYEQYF. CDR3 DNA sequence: TGTGTCAGCAGCCACCTCCGGGGGACTAGTAGCTCCTACGAGCAGTACTTC.

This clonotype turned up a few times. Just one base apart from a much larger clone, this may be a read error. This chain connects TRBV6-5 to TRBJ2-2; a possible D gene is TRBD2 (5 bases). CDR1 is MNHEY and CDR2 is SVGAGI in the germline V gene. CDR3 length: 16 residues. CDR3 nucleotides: TGTGCCAGCAGTTACGCCCGAGATCCAAACACCGGGGAGCTGCTTTTT. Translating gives CASSYARDPNTGELLF.

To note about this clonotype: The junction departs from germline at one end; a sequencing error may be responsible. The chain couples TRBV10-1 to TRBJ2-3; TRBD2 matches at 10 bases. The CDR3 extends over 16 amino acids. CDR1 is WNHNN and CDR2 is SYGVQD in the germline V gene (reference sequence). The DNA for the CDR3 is TGCGCCAGCGGTGAGCCCAGCGGGGGGGCGGCAGATACGCAGTATTTT. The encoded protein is CASGEPSGGAADTQYF.

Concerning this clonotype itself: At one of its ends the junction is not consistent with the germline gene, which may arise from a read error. CDR3 loop: CSDRLGYETQYF. CDR3 coding DNA: TGCAGTGATAGACTCGGGTACGAGACTCAGTACTTC. The chain employs TRBV20-1 and TRBJ2-5, with D hard to call. The germline gives CDR1 DFQATT, CDR2 SNEGSKA (reference sequence). This CDR3 contains 12 residues.

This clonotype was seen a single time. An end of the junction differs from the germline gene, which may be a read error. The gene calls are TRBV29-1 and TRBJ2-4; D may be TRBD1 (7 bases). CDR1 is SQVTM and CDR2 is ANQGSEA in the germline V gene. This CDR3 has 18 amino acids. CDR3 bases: TGCAGCGTTGATCACCAGGAGGGGGGCAGGGGGGCCAAAGACATTCAGTACTTC. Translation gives CSVDHQEGGRGAKDIQYF. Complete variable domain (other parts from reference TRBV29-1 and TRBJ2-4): SAVISQKPSRDICQRGTSLTIQCQVDSQVTMMFWYRQQPGQSLTLIATANQGSEATYESGFVIDKFPISRPNLTFSTLTVSNMSPEDSSIYLCSVDHQEGGRGAKDIQYFGAGTRLSVL.

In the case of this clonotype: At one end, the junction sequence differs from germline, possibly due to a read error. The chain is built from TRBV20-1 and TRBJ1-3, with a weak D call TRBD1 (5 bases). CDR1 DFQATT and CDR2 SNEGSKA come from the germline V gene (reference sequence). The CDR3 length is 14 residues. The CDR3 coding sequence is TGCAATGCTAGAGATTCAGGGCCCGGAAACACCATATGTTTT. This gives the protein CNARDSGPGNTICF.

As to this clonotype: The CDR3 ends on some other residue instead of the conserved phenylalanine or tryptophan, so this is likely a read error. The CDR3 region is CSARVGTKLYEQYL. The CDR3 DNA reads as TGCAGTGCTCGTGTTGGTACTAAGCTCTACGAGCAGTACCTC. The rearrangement uses TRBV20-1 and TRBJ2-7; D uncertain. V lost 5 bases and J 3 bases, leaving 17 bases between the germline ends. The germline CDR1 and CDR2 sequences are DFQATT and SNEGSKA (reference sequence). This CDR3 has 14 amino acids.

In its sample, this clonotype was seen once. CDR3 amino acids: CVNSYVQEGEQFF. The CDR3 nucleotides read TGTGTCAACAGTTACGTCCAGGAGGGCGAGCAGTTCTTC. V is TRBV6-5 and J is TRBJ2-1; tentative D call: TRBD2 (6 bases). The germline gives CDR1 MNHEY, CDR2 SVGAGI. The CDR3 is 13 residues long.

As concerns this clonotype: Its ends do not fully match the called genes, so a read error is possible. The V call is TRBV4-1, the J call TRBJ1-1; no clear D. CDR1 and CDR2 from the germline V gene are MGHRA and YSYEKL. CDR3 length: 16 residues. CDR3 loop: CASSSGPTPINTEAFF. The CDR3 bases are TGCGCCAGCAGCAGTGGCCCTACCCCTATCAACACTGAAGCCTTCTTT.

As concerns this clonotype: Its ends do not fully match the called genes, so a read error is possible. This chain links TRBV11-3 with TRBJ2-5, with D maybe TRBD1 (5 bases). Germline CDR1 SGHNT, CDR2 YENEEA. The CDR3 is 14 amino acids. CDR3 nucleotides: TGTGCCAGCAGCAAAACGGGCAGGGAAGAGACCCAATACTTC. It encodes CASSKTGREETQYF.

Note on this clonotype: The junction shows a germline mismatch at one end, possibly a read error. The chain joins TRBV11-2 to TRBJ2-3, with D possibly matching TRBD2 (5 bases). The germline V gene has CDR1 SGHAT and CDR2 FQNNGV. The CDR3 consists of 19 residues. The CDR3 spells CASSPVGREWRGNTDTQYF. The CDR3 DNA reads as TGTGCCAGCAGCCCAGTGGGAAGGGAGTGGCGAGGTAACACAGATACCCAGTATTTT.

CDR3 DNA: TGCGCCAGCAGCCAAGATCGAGCACAAACCCACAATGACCAGTACTTC. Protein sequence: CASSQDRAQTHNDQYF. V gene TRBV4-3 combines with J gene TRBJ2-1; D is ambiguous. The DNA end favors TRBJ2-5, so the J call may be wrong. Germline CDR1 LGHNA, CDR2 YSLEER. The CDR3 runs 16 residues.